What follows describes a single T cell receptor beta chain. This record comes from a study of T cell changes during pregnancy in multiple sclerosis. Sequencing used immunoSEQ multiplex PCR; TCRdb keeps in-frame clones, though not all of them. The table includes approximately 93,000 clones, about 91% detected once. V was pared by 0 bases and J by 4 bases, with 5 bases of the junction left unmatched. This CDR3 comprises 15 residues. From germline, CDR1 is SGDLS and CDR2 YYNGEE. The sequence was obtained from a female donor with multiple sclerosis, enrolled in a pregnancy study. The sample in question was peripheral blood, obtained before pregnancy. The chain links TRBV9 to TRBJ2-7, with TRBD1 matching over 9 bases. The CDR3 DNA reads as TGTGCCAGCAGCGTAGCTACAGGGGGCGGGTACGAGCAGTACTTC. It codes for CASSVATGGGYEQYF. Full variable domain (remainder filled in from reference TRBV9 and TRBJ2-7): DSGVTQTPKHLITATGQRVTLRCSPRSGDLSVYWYQQSLDQGLQFLIQYYNGEERAKGNILERFSAQQFPDLHSELNLSSLELGDSALYFCASSVATGGGYEQYFGPGTRLTVT.